This T cell receptor beta chain was identified during a study of cytomegalovirus exposure and HLA in healthy donors. Whole-study findings and limits: Trimming of TCR beta V- and J-genes showed a link, identified in a later analysis, to a missense DCLRE1C variant. Many donors carried some public TCRs, although rarity characterized most TCR sequences.

The PCR used 60 Vbeta and 13 Jbeta primers. The protocol was immunoSEQ multiplex PCR, while the TCRdb copy is restricted to in-frame clones and leaves out a portion. Among 130,000 to 150,000 clones listed, roughly 72% were seen once. Germline assignment: CDR1 SNHLY and CDR2 FYNNEI. V gave up 6 bases and J gave up 2 bases, with 26 bases separating them. The CDR3 is 19 residues long. To note about this clone: The antigen is unknown.

The sample was PBMCs. This sequence joins TRBV2 and TRBJ1-3, with D tentatively TRBD1 (5 bases). This TCR was sampled from a man between 35 and 55 years old in good health and CMV-seronegative. CDR3 nucleotides: TGTGCCAGCAGACTCGGGTTGGTGTGGACAACAGGCGCTGGAAACACCATATATTTT. This encodes CASRLGLVWTTGAGNTIYF.